Listed below are T cell receptor beta chains from one sample, sequenced in a study of cytomegalovirus exposure and HLA in healthy donors. Measured with immunoSEQ multiplex PCR; TCRdb has only the in-frame clones, and not every one. The sample consists of fewer than 250,000 clones, roughly 83% of them appearing once. Sequencing input: PBMCs. The origin of the receptors is a boy aged 2-15 years in good health and CMV-seronegative. Both conserved end residues are part of each CDR3. D genes are given only for firm matches. Size is stated for part of the rows, as once, few or many counts, or as a class when the clone is expanded.

clone_size d_call j_call v_call cdr3_nt cdr3_aa
- - TRBJ2-6 TRBV30 TGTGCCTGGAGGAAGACAGTAGGGGTTGGGGCCAACGTCCTGACTTTC CAWRKTVGVGANVLTF
- TRBD2 TRBJ2-2 TRBV5-1 TGCGCCAGCAGCCCTAGCGGGGGCCCGAACACCGGGGAGCTGTTTTTT CASSPSGGPNTGELFF
once TRBD2 TRBJ2-7 TRBV29-1 TGCAGCGCAACGGGGGGGCCTACGCGAGAGCAGTACTTC CSATGGPTREQYF
- - TRBJ1-1 TRBV19 TGTGCCAGTAGTATAGTAGCGAACACTGAAGCTTTCTTT CASSIVANTEAFF
- - TRBJ1-5 TRBV11-2 TGTGCCAGCAGTCCCAATCTAAATCAGCCCCAGCATTTT CASSPNLNQPQHF
- - TRBJ2-1 TRBV5-1 TGCGCCAGCAGCCTACAGGGTCCAGCGAACTCCTACAATGAGCAGTTCTTC CASSLQGPANSYNEQFF
- TRBD1 TRBJ1-2 TRBV5-1 TGCGCCAGCAGTCCCGGGACAGGGGTCTATGGCTACACCTTC CASSPGTGVYGYTF
few TRBD1 TRBJ2-7 TRBV6-6 TGTGCCAGCGGGTTGGTACAGGGGAACGAGCAGTACTTC CASGLVQGNEQYF
- - TRBJ2-7 TRBV11-2 TGTGCCAGCAGCTTAGCGGGCGAGCAGTACTTC CASSLAGEQYF
once - TRBJ2-3 TRBV12-5 TGTGCTAGTGCAAGGGGAACAGATACGCAGTATTTT CASARGTDTQYF
- - TRBJ1-2 TRBV18 TGTGCCAGCTCACTCCGTGACGGAGGATGTGACTACACCTTC CASSLRDGGCDYTF
- TRBD1 TRBJ2-7 TRBV6-1 TGTGCCAGCAGCCATGGACAGGGCGACGAGCAGTACTTC CASSHGQGDEQYF
- TRBD1 TRBJ1-5 TRBV7-9 TGTGCCAGCAGCGCTGGACAGGGTAGTTTGGATCAGCCCCAGCATTTT CASSAGQGSLDQPQHF
- - TRBJ1-2 TRBV29-1 TGCAGCGTTGTGGCAGGCCCCCTCTATGGCTACACCTTC CSVVAGPLYGYTF
once TRBD1 TRBJ2-7 TRBV9 TGTGCCAGCACCCCGGGACAGGGAGACGAGCAGTACTTC CASTPGQGDEQYF
- - TRBJ2-7 TRBV11-2 TGTGCCAGCAGCTTAGGGGGGCTAGGTAACGAGCAGTACTTC CASSLGGLGNEQYF
- TRBD1 TRBJ2-7 TRBV7-2 TGTGCCAGCAGCCAGACCCGGGACAGGGGCGAGCAGTACTTC CASSQTRDRGEQYF
once - TRBJ1-3 TRBV11-2 TGTGCCAGCAGCTTCTGCTCTGGAAACACCATATATTTT CASSFCSGNTIYF
once TRBD1 TRBJ2-1 TRBV5-4 TGTGCCAGCAGCTTTCGGGACAGCATTTACAATGAGCAGTTCTTC CASSFRDSIYNEQFF
once TRBD1 TRBJ2-7 TRBV29-1 TGCAGCGTTGCAGGGACAGTACTTGGCGAGCAGTACTTC CSVAGTVLGEQYF
- - TRBJ1-2 TRBV27 TGTGCCAGCAGTTTCAGCTTGGACAGTTCCTATGGCTACACCTTC CASSFSLDSSYGYTF
- TRBD1 TRBJ1-2 TRBV25-1 TGTGCCAGCAGTAGACTGGGAATCGGGACAGTAATTAACTATGGCTACACCTTC CASSRLGIGTVINYGYTF
- - TRBJ2-3 TRBV29-1 TGCAGCGTTGTAAAGACTAGCACAGATACGCAGTATTTT CSVVKTSTDTQYF
once - TRBJ2-3 TRBV5-8 TGTGCCAGCAGCTGGGGACTTTCCACAGATACGCAGTATTTT CASSWGLSTDTQYF
- - TRBJ1-1 TRBV30 TGTGCCTGGAGTATGAGTCTCAACACTGAAGCTTTCTTT CAWSMSLNTEAFF
- TRBD1 TRBJ2-6 TRBV19 TGTGCCAGTAGTAACAACAGGGGGGAAACCAACGTCCTGACTTTC CASSNNRGETNVLTF
- - TRBJ2-7 TRBV7-4 TGTGCCAGCAGCTTCTCCCAGGGTTGGAAGTACGAGCAGTACTTC CASSFSQGWKYEQYF
once - TRBJ1-4 TRBV29-1 TGCAGCGTTGAAGTATCCCCAGGGCGAGGAGAAAAACTGTTTTTT CSVEVSPGRGEKLFF